This entry is about one T cell receptor (beta chain). Per the authors' pipeline: Using reference gene primer amplification, nucleated cell counts were estimated. Here immunoSEQ multiplex PCR was the method, and the copy in TCRdb shows in-frame clones only, minus some. Clone size and V and J calls were adopted from that table, with D and trimming inferred from the DNA. The sample carries around 130,000 clones, 84% recorded once. V was pared by 5 bases and J by 4 bases, with 8 bases between. This CDR3 spans 12 amino acids. Germline loops: CDR1 LNHDA, CDR2 SQIVND (reference sequence). This sample was included in a study of blood T cell repertoires in COVID-19. Overall study context: Spain, Italy and the United States supplied samples that represented acute and convalescent COVID-19. Sample material is recorded as cDNA or gDNA derived from T cells, B-cell-depleted T cells, or PBMCs.

The sample taken for sequencing was peripheral blood. The chain is built from TRBV19 and TRBJ1-2; D possibly corresponds to TRBD1 (5 bases). The sequence was collected from a woman in her twenties or thirties who had recovered from COVID-19. The CDR3, as DNA: TGTGCCAGTAGTCGGGACTTCTATGGCTACACCTTC. Protein sequence: CASSRDFYGYTF.